One T cell receptor (beta chain) is described in this entry. Its antigen remains unknown. Germline V gives CDR1 SGHNT, CDR2 YYREEE (reference sequence). The V segment lost 4 bases and the J segment 8 bases; nucleotides outside the gene matches: 8. The CDR3 is 14 residues long. Unexposed donor CD4+ T cells date from about 2011-2019, before the COVID-19 pandemic. The data were obtained in a study of CD4 T cells in relation to SARS-CoV-2 and coronaviruses. Looking at the study overall: The restricting HLA molecule for shared crossreactive spike epitopes was mapped.

Points from the study as a whole: This crossreactivity analysis covered spike protein alone, no other viral proteins. In approximately 70% of donors, memory CD4+ clonotypes crossrecognized SARS-CoV-2 and at least one common cold coronavirus spike. Culture-expanded clones reflect memory recall rather than primary priming during culture.

Profiling relied on immunoSEQ multiplex PCR, and the TCRdb table lists in-frame clones only, not all of them. This table has about 68,000 clones, over 85% appearing once. The genes are TRBV5-4 and TRBJ2-1; 8 bases are a match to TRBD1. The clonotype comes from a human donor in good health. Sequences were obtained from naive CD4+ T cells from PBMCs. Subset: naive CD4+ T cells isolated by negative enrichment. The CDR3 loop is CASSPRTGLHEQFF. CDR3 bases: TGTGCCAGCAGCCCACGGACAGGGCTACATGAGCAGTTCTTC. Together with reference TRBV5-4 and TRBJ2-1, the CDR3 gives the full variable domain: ETGVTQSPTHLIKTRGQQVTLRCSSQSGHNTVSWYQQALGQGPQFIFQYYREEENGRGNFPPRFSGLQFPNYSSELNVNALELDDSALYLCASSPRTGLHEQFFGPGTRLTVL.